This passage covers 27 T cell receptor beta chains from one sample sequenced in a study of blood T cell repertoires in COVID-19 (TCRdb year 2020). Receptor amplification or capture employed the immunoSEQ multiplex PCR assay. Entries here come from immuneACCESS through TCRdb and include only in-frame sequences with V and J called. Some clones fail to appear in such tables; in the studies checked, an unresolved V gene covers under half of the shortfall, and the cause of the remainder is unknown. Recorded for this sample are 100,000 or so clones; around 88% of them occurred a single time. 0.47% of the sample is in the top ten clones. Sequenced input: peripheral blood. All receptors derive from a man aged 60 to 69 with acute or convalescent COVID-19.

The genes are TRBV19 and TRBJ2-1; 10 nucleotides align to TRBD1. V lost 6 bases to trimming and J lost 7 bases; unmatched junction nucleotides: 3. This CDR3 is built from 13 residues. Germline V gene sequence: CDR1 LNHDA, CDR2 SQIVND (reference sequence). This CDR3 reads CASRGTGENEQFF. As DNA, the CDR3 is TGTGCCAGTAGAGGGACAGGGGAAAATGAGCAGTTCTTC. Drawing the rest from reference TRBV19 and TRBJ2-1, the complete variable domain is DGGITQSPKYLFRKEGQNVTLSCEQNLNHDAMYWYRQDPGQGLRLIYYSQIVNDFQKGDIAEGYSVSREKKESFPLTVTSAQKNPTAFYLCASRGTGENEQFFGPGTRLTVL.

The V call is TRBV19, the J call TRBJ2-2, with D possibly being TRBD2 (5 bases). V shed 2 bases and J shed 7 bases, with 11 bases lying between them. The CDR3 totals 14 residues. Germline-derived CDR1 and CDR2 are LNHDA and SQIVND (reference sequence). CDR3 nucleotides: TGTGCCAGTAGTATAACCGGGGAGTACGGGGAGCTGTTTTTT. It is translated as CASSITGEYGELFF.

J is TRBJ2-6 and V is TRBV19; a possible D gene is TRBD1 (6 bases). CDR3 length: 15 amino acids. V was trimmed by 6 bases and J by 1 base, leaving 10 bases between them. CDR1 and CDR2 (germline): LNHDA, SQIVND (reference sequence). DNA for the CDR3: TGTGCCAGTAGCCCAAGGGGGTCTGGGGCCAACGTCCTGACTTTC. Protein product: CASSPRGSGANVLTF. The complete variable domain, with remaining parts taken from reference TRBV19 and TRBJ2-6, reads DGGITQSPKYLFRKEGQNVTLSCEQNLNHDAMYWYRQDPGQGLRLIYYSQIVNDFQKGDIAEGYSVSREKKESFPLTVTSAQKNPTAFYLCASSPRGSGANVLTFGAGSRLTVL.

This chain links TRBV2 with TRBJ1-2, with 8 bases matching TRBD1. Trimming cost V 6 bases and J 4 bases; bases outside gene matches: 4. Germline V gives CDR1 SNHLY, CDR2 FYNNEI. CDR3 length equals 13 residues. This CDR3 is CASRDRASYGYTF. The CDR3 coding sequence is TGTGCCAGCAGGGACAGGGCCAGCTATGGCTACACCTTC.

The count of this clone is one. The chain employs TRBV4-1 and TRBJ2-2; D remains unclear. Germline V gene sequence: CDR1 MGHRA, CDR2 YSYEKL. The CDR3 spans 16 residues. The V and J ends lost 1 base and 4 bases respectively, with 13 bases between them. The CDR3 sequence: CASSQVASASTGELFF. As DNA, the CDR3 is TGCGCCAGCAGCCAAGTTGCCAGCGCTAGCACCGGGGAGCTGTTTTTT.

This chain joins TRBV6-1 and TRBJ1-5, with D possibly matching TRBD1 (5 bases). Germline-derived CDR1 and CDR2 are MNHNS and SASEGT. CDR3 size: 16 residues. V dropped 2 bases and J dropped 1 base, with 12 bases sitting between them. For the CDR3, the DNA is TGTGCCAGCAGTGAAAGGTCCAGGGCCAGCAATCAGCCCCAGCATTTT. Protein product: CASSERSRASNQPQHF.

The count of this clone is one. The chain has TRBV15 and TRBJ2-7; 14 nucleotides match TRBD2. Germline assignment: CDR1 LNHNV and CDR2 YYDKDF (reference sequence). CDR3 length equals 15 residues. The junction had 0 bases not matched to a gene; V was cut back by 1 base and J by 4 bases. CDR3: CATSRGLAGGYEQYF. CDR3 nucleotides: TGTGCCACCAGCAGAGGACTAGCGGGAGGGTACGAGCAGTACTTC. Full variable domain (missing parts from reference TRBV15 and TRBJ2-7): DAMVIQNPRYQVTQFGKPVTLSCSQTLNHNVMYWYQQKSSQAPKLLFHYYDKDFNNEADTPDNFQSRRPNTSFCFLDIRSPGLGDTAMYLCATSRGLAGGYEQYFGPGTRLTVT.

This clone was recorded a few times. CDR3 amino acids: CASSYSGGGYNEQFF. CDR3 sequence (DNA): TGTGCCAGCAGTTACTCGGGGGGGGGCTACAATGAGCAGTTCTTC. The chain has TRBV6-5 and TRBJ2-1; 7 bases map to TRBD2. The CDR3 contains 15 residues. V shed 0 bases, J shed 3 bases, and the junction held 2 bases outside the gene matches. Germline values: CDR1 MNHEY, CDR2 SVGAGI.

The chain is built from TRBV5-1 and TRBJ1-1; 7 bases agree with TRBD1. The CDR3 runs to 14 residues. Germline V gene lookup returns CDR1 SGHRS and CDR2 YFSETQ. J was trimmed by 4 bases and V by 0 bases; bases with no gene match: 3. The CDR3 DNA sequence: TGCGCCAGCAGCTTGGGAGACAGGGCCACTGAAGCTTTCTTT. Translation gives CASSLGDRATEAFF.

The rearrangement links TRBV9 to TRBJ2-2, with TRBD2 matching over 8 bases. V trimming: 3 bases; J trimming: 2 bases; junction bases outside the gene matches: 9. The CDR3 is 17 amino acids. Germline values: CDR1 SGDLS, CDR2 YYNGEE. CDR3 amino acids: CASSGAGTRGNTGELFF. CDR3 in DNA: TGTGCCAGCAGCGGCGCCGGGACTAGGGGAAACACCGGGGAGCTGTTTTTT.

The rearrangement uses TRBV7-8 and TRBJ2-5; TRBD2 matches at 16 bases. This CDR3 has 19 amino acids. With V trimmed by 3 bases and J by 4 bases, 11 bases remained unmatched. Germline lookup yields CDR1 SGHVS and CDR2 FQNEAQ. CDR3 bases: TGTGCCAGCAGCTTCCCGGGACTAGCGGGGGGGCCTCCACGAGAGACCCAGTACTTC. Protein product: CASSFPGLAGGPPRETQYF. The full variable domain, rest sourced from reference TRBV7-8 and TRBJ2-5, is GAGVSQSPRYKVAKRGQDVALRCDPISGHVSLFWYQQALGQGPEFLTYFQNEAQLDKSGLPSDRFFAERPEGSVSTLKIQRTQQEDSAVYLCASSFPGLAGGPPRETQYFGPGTRLLVL.

The gene calls are TRBV6-6 and TRBJ2-1; no clear D. The germline V gene has CDR1 MNHNY and CDR2 SVGAGI (reference sequence). The V end lost 0 bases, the J end lost 6 bases, and 9 bases lay between the germline ends. The CDR3 is 14 amino acids. This CDR3 is CASSYSSLGNEQFF. The CDR3 bases are TGTGCCAGCAGTTACTCCAGCCTAGGCAATGAGCAGTTCTTC.

The chain combines TRBV6-1 with TRBJ2-7; weak D call: TRBD1 (5 bases). The CDR3 extends over 16 amino acids. Trimming removed 2 bases at V and 0 bases at J, with 14 bases between. Germline V gives CDR1 MNHNS, CDR2 SASEGT. CDR3 region: CASSEWSGLFSYEQYF. DNA for the CDR3: TGTGCCAGCAGTGAATGGTCAGGGCTTTTCTCCTACGAGCAGTACTTC.

This clone has just a few counts. This chain uses TRBV3-1 (or the pseudogene TRBV3-2) with TRBJ1-1, with D maybe TRBD1 (5 bases). This CDR3 comprises 14 residues. Trimming shortened V by 1 base and J by 5 bases, and 11 bases separated the two germline ends. CDR1 and CDR2 from the germline V gene are LGHDT and YNNKEL (reference sequence). CDR3 DNA: TGTGCCAGCAGCCAAGGACAGCGGGGAACTGAAGCTTTCTTT. Its protein is CASSQGQRGTEAFF.

The gene calls are TRBV5-1 and TRBJ2-6, with TRBD1 identical over 10 bases. This CDR3 comprises 15 residues. Germline V CDR1 and CDR2: SGHRS, YFSETQ. After removal of 4 bases from V and 3 bases from J, the junction contained 1 base not matched to a gene. In DNA, the CDR3 is TGCGCCAGCAGCCGGACAGGGGGTGGGGCCAACGTCCTGACTTTC. Its translation is CASSRTGGGANVLTF.

This clone was recorded once. J is TRBJ1-3 and V is TRBV5-1, with a possible D match to TRBD1 (6 bases). CDR1 SGHRS and CDR2 YFSETQ come from the germline V gene. This CDR3 has 14 residues. Trimming removed 5 bases from V and 4 bases from J, with 13 bases in between. CDR3 loop: CASRPSQGGNTIYF. The CDR3 region has the DNA TGCGCCAGCAGACCATCACAGGGAGGAAACACCATATATTTT.

V is TRBV30 and J is TRBJ1-5, with D perhaps matching TRBD1 (5 bases). CDR3 length: 12 amino acids. Between the trimmed V and J ends, which lost 8 bases and 6 bases, there was a span of 14 bases. Germline CDR1 is GTSNPN and CDR2 is SVGIG (reference sequence). CDR3 sequence reads: CAPPGGGQPQHF. The CDR3 region has the DNA TGTGCCCCCCCCGGGGGTGGTCAGCCCCAGCATTTT.

V is TRBV2 and J is TRBJ1-6, with 7 bases aligning to TRBD1. The trim removed 0 bases at V and 8 bases at J, leaving 7 bases unmatched. CDR1 is SNHLY, CDR2 FYNNEI, per germline. This CDR3 is built from 16 residues. Written as DNA, the CDR3 is TGTGCCAGCAGTGAAGCAGGGACAGTTTTTGATTCACCCCTCCACTTT. This sequence encodes CASSEAGTVFDSPLHF.

This chain joins TRBV9 and TRBJ2-3; 7 bases line up with TRBD1. CDR1 is SGDLS and CDR2 is YYNGEE in the germline V gene. Trimming removed 0 bases from V and 5 bases from J; junction bases left unmatched: 6. The CDR3 consists of 15 residues. The CDR3 reads CASSVAPGTEDTQYF. The CDR3 DNA sequence: TGTGCCAGCAGCGTAGCCCCCGGGACAGAAGATACGCAGTATTTT.

The chain carries TRBV3-1 (or the pseudogene TRBV3-2) and TRBJ2-5; TRBD2 matches at 8 bases. The junction had 2 bases not matched to a gene; V was cut back by 0 bases and J by 2 bases. Looked up from germline, CDR1 is LGHDT and CDR2 is YNNKEL (reference sequence). The CDR3 length is 15 residues. The CDR3 loop is CASSQELAAQETQYF. As DNA, the CDR3 is TGTGCCAGCAGCCAAGAACTAGCGGCACAAGAGACCCAGTACTTC.

V gene TRBV6-5 combines with J gene TRBJ1-6; maybe TRBD1 (6 bases). The ends were cut back, 6 bases at V and 7 bases at J, with 10 bases in the middle. CDR1 and CDR2 (germline): MNHEY, SVGAGI. This CDR3 comprises 13 residues. The CDR3 DNA sequence: TGTGCCAGCAGGGACAGCCTCAATTCACCCCTCCACTTT. It is translated as CASRDSLNSPLHF.

This rearrangement joins TRBV6-2 or TRBV6-3 to TRBJ2-5; D remains ambiguous. The length of the CDR3 is 14 residues. V lost 6 bases to trimming and J lost 5 bases, with 16 bases between them. Looked up from germline, CDR1 is MNHEY and CDR2 is SVGEGT. CDR3 sequence (DNA): TGTGCCAGCAGCCTCACTCTAGGTCGGGAGACCCAGTACTTC. Residues: CASSLTLGRETQYF.

This rearrangement joins TRBV19 to TRBJ1-6, with 10 bases fitting TRBD1. The junction had 5 bases not matched to a gene; V was cut back by 5 bases and J by 7 bases. The CDR3 spans 15 residues. Germline V gene lookup returns CDR1 LNHDA and CDR2 SQIVND (reference sequence). The CDR3 DNA follows: TGTGCCAGTAGTTCGAGGACAGGGGGGAATTCACCCCTCCACTTT. Protein product: CASSSRTGGNSPLHF.

The chain uses TRBV2 and TRBJ1-6; D ambiguous. The length of the CDR3 is 17 residues. CDR1 is SNHLY, CDR2 FYNNEI, per germline. V lost 7 bases and J lost 0, with 16 bases in between. In nucleotides, the CDR3 is TGTGCCAGCACCAGGAGGCAGTTGAGCTCCTATAATTCACCCCTCCACTTT. Protein: CASTRRQLSSYNSPLHF.

The chain uses TRBV5-4 and TRBJ1-6; 9 bases are a match to TRBD1. CDR3 length: 14 amino acids. CDR1 and CDR2 (germline): SGHNT, YYREEE (reference sequence). The trim removed 4 bases at V and 9 bases at J, leaving 5 bases unmatched. Here the CDR3 reads CASSPDRGSSPLHF. The CDR3 region has the DNA TGTGCCAGCAGCCCGGACAGGGGAAGTTCACCCCTCCACTTT.

V usage is TRBV19 and J usage is TRBJ1-1, with D possibly TRBD1 on 6 matching bases. The CDR3 has 13 residues. From germline, CDR1 is LNHDA and CDR2 SQIVND (reference sequence). V was pared by 1 base and J by 6 bases, with 9 bases between. DNA for the CDR3: TGTGCCAGTAGTATAGCAGGGGCCGCTGAAGCTTTCTTT. As protein: CASSIAGAAEAFF.

The chain couples TRBV12-3 or TRBV12-4 to TRBJ2-5; D perhaps matches TRBD2 (7 bases). The germline V and J ends were trimmed by 3 bases and 4 bases, with 9 bases remaining between them. This CDR3 is built from 13 residues. For the CDR3, the DNA is TGTGCCAGCAGTTTTAGGGGGGGAGAGACCCAGTACTTC. Protein product: CASSFRGGETQYF.